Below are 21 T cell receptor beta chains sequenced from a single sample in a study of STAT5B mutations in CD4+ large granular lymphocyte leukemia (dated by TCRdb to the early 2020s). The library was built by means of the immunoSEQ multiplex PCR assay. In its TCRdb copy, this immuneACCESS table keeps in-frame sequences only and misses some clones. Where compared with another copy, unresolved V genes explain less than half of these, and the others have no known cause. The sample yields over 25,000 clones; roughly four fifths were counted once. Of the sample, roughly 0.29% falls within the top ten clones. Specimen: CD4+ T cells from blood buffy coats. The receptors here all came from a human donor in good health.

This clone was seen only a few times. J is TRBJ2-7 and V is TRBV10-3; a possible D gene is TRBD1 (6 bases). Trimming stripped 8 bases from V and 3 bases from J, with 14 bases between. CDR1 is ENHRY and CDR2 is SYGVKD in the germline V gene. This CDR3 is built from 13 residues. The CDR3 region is CAIGGHLFYEQYF. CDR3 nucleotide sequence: TGTGCCATCGGGGGACACCTCTTCTACGAGCAGTACTTC.

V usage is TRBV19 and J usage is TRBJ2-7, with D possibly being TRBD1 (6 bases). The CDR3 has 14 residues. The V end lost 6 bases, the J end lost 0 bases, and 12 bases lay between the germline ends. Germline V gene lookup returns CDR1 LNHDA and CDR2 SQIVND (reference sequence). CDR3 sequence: CASSLTGSSYEQYF. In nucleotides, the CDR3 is TGTGCCAGTAGCCTGACAGGAAGCTCCTACGAGCAGTACTTC.

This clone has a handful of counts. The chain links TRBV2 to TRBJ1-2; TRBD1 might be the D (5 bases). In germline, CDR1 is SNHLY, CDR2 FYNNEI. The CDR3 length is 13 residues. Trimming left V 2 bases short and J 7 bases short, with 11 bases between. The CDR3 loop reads CASSEQGHRGYTF. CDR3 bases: TGTGCCAGCAGTGAACAGGGTCATCGTGGCTACACCTTC.

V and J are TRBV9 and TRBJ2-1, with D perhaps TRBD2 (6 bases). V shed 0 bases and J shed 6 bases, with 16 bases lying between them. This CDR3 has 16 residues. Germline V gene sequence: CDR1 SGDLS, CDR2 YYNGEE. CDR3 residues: CASSVAGSYSSNEQFF. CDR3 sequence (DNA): TGTGCCAGCAGCGTAGCCGGGAGTTATTCGAGCAATGAGCAGTTCTTC. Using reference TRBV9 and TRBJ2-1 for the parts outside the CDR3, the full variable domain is DSGVTQTPKHLITATGQRVTLRCSPRSGDLSVYWYQQSLDQGLQFLIQYYNGEERAKGNILERFSAQQFPDLHSELNLSSLELGDSALYFCASSVAGSYSSNEQFFGPGTRLTVL.

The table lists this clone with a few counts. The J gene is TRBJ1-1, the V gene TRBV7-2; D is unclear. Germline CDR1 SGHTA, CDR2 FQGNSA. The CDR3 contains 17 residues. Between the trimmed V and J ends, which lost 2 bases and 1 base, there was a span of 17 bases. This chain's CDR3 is CASSLYPQAVGNTEAFF. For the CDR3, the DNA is TGTGCCAGCAGCTTATACCCCCAGGCGGTGGGGAACACTGAAGCTTTCTTT.

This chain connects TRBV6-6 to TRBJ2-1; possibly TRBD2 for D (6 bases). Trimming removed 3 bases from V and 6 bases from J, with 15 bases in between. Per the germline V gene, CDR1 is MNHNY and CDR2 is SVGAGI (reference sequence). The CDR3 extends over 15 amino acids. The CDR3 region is CASSYRVGTLNEQFF. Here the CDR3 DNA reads TGTGCCAGCAGTTATAGGGTCGGGACTCTCAATGAGCAGTTCTTC.

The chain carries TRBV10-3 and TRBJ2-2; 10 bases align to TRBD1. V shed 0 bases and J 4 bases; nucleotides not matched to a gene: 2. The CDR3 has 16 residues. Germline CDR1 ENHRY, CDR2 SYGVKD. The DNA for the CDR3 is TGTGCCATCAGTGAGTCTGGACAGGGGGGCACCGGGGAGCTGTTTTTT. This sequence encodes CAISESGQGGTGELFF.

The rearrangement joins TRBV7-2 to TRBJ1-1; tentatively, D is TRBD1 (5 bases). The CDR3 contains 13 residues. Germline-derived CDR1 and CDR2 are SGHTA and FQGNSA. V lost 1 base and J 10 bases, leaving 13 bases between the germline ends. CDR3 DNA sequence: TGTGCCAGCAGCTTAGTATCAGGGAGAGGAGCTTTCTTT. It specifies CASSLVSGRGAFF.

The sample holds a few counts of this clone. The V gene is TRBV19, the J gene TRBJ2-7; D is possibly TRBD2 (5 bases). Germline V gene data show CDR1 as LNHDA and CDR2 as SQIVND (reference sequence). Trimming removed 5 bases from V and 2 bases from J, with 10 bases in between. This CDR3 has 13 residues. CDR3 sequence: CASSEDFAYEQYF. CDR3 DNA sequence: TGTGCCAGTAGTGAGGACTTTGCCTACGAGCAGTACTTC. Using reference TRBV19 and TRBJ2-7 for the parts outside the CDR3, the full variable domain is DGGITQSPKYLFRKEGQNVTLSCEQNLNHDAMYWYRQDPGQGLRLIYYSQIVNDFQKGDIAEGYSVSREKKESFPLTVTSAQKNPTAFYLCASSEDFAYEQYFGPGTRLTVT.

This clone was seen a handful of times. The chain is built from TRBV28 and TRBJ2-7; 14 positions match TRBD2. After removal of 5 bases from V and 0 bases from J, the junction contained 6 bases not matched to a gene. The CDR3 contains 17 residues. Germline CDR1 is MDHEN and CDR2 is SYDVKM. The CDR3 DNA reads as TGTGCCAGCAGTCGGACTAGCGGGGGGCGGAGCTCCTACGAGCAGTACTTC. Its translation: CASSRTSGGRSSYEQYF.

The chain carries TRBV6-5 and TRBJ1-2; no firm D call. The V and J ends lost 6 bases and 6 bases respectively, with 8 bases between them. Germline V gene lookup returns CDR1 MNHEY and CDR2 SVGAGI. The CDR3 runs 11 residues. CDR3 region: CASRQVDGYTF. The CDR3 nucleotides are TGTGCCAGCAGGCAGGTGGATGGCTACACCTTC.

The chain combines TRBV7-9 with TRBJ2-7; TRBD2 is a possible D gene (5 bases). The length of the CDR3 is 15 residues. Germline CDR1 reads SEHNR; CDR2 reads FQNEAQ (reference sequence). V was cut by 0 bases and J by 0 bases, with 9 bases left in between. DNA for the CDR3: TGTGCCAGCAGCTTAGCTGAGGGAAGCTCCTACGAGCAGTACTTC. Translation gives CASSLAEGSSYEQYF.

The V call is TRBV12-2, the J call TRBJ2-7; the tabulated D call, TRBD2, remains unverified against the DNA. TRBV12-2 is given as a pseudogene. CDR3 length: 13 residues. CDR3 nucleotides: TGTGCAAGTCGCTTAGGACTAGACTACGAGCAGTACTTC. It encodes CASRLGLDYEQYF.

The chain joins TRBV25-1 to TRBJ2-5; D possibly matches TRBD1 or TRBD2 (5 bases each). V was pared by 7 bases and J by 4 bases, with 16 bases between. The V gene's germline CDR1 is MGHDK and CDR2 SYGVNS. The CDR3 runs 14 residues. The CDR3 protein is CASTSGAPRETQYF. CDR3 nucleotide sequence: TGTGCCAGCACCTCCGGGGCCCCCCGAGAGACCCAGTACTTC.

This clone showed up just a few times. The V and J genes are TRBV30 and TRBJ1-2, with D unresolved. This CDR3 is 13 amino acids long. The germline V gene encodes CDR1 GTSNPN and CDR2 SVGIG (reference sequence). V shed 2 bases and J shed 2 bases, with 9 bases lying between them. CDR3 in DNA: TGTGCCTGGAGTCCGGACGGGAACTATGGCTACACCTTC. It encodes CAWSPDGNYGYTF.

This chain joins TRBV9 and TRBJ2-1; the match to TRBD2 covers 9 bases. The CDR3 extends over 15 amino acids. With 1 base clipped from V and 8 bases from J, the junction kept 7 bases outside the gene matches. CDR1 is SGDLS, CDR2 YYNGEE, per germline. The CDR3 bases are TGTGCCAGCAGCGTACGTCTAGCGGGAATGGATGAGCAGTTCTTC. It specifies CASSVRLAGMDEQFF.

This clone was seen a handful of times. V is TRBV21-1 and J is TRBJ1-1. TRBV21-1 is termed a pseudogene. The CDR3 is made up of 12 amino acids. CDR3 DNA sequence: TGTGCCAGCAGCAAAACCCGCCCCGAAGCTTTCTTT. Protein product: CASSKTRPEAFF.

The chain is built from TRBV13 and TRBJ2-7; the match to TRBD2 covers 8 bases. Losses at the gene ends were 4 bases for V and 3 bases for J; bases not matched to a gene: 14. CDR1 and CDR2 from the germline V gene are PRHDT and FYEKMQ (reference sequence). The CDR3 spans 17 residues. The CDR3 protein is CASSYMSGRGVDYEQYF. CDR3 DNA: TGTGCCAGCAGCTACATGTCGGGGCGGGGGGTCGACTACGAGCAGTACTTC.

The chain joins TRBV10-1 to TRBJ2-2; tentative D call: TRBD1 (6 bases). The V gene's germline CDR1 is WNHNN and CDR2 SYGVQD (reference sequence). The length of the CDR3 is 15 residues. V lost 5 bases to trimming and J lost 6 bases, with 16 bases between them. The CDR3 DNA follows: TGCGCCAGCAGTACCGGGACATACGATCCCGGGGAGCTGTTTTTT. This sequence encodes CASSTGTYDPGELFF.

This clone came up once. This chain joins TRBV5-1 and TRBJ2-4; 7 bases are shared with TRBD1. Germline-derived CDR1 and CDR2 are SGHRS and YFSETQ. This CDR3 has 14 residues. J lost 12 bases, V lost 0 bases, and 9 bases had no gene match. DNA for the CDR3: TGCGCCAGCAGCTTGGGTGGGACAGAAAAAACTCAGTACTTC. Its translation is CASSLGGTEKTQYF.

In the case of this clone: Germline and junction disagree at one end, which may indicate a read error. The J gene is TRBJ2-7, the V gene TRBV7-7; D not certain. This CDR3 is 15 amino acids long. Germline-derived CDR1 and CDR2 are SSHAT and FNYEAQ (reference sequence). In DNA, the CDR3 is TGTGCTAGCAGCTTAGACCACAGTGGGACCTACGAGCAGTACTTC. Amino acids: CASSLDHSGTYEQYF.